Listed here are 14 T cell receptor beta chains from one sample, sequenced in a study of Graves' ophthalmopathy and Graves' hyperthyroidism. Transcripts of RNA were the source for amplifying TCR beta CDR3 regions. A first-round RT-PCR used HTBI primers, followed by a second-round multiplex PCR. From the multiplex PCR reads, TCRdb called clonotypes with MiXCR, one entry per CDR3 protein. This sample has hundreds of thousands of distinct CDR3 sequences; 15% to 17% occur once, and the top ten carry approximately 7%. What was sequenced was peripheral blood. The receptors were sampled from a woman under 30 with stable Graves' hyperthyroidism.

Many counts were recorded for this clonotype. The CDR3 DNA reads as TGTGCCAGCACCGGACCCAATTTCTCTGGGGCCAACGTCCTGACTTTC. Protein: CASTGPNFSGANVLTF. The rearrangement uses TRBV6-5 and TRBJ2-6; no clear D. This CDR3 is 16 amino acids long. The germline CDR1 and CDR2 sequences are MNHEY and SVGAGI. The germline V and J ends were trimmed by 7 bases and 0 bases, with 13 bases remaining between them.

This clonotype was seen repeatedly, ten times or more. The gene calls are TRBV6-2 or TRBV6-3 and TRBJ1-5; D possibly corresponds to TRBD1 (5 bases). V was cut by 2 bases and J by 6 bases, with 8 bases left in between. This CDR3 spans 13 amino acids. Germline CDR1 MNHEY, CDR2 SVGEGT. CDR3 sequence: CASSYVGLQPQHF. The CDR3 bases are TGTGCCAGCAGTTACGTGGGACTTCAGCCCCAGCATTTT.

This clonotype was found many times. V is TRBV4-1 and J is TRBJ2-5; D possibly corresponds to TRBD1 (6 bases). The CDR3 is 13 residues long. In germline, CDR1 is MGHRA, CDR2 YSYEKL. Trimming removed 5 bases at V and 9 bases at J, with 16 bases between. The CDR3 reads CASSKTGLKAQYF. CDR3 DNA sequence: TGCGCCAGCAGCAAGACAGGTCTTAAGGCCCAGTACTTC.

At least ten counts were recorded for this clonotype. The chain employs TRBV28 and TRBJ1-5, with TRBD1 identical over 10 bases. The CDR3 is 15 residues long. Germline CDR1 and CDR2: MDHEN and SYDVKM. Losses at the gene ends were 7 bases for V and 4 bases for J; bases not matched to a gene: 7. The CDR3 region is CASTATGGANQPQHF. CDR3 in DNA: TGTGCCAGCACCGCGACAGGGGGCGCGAATCAGCCCCAGCATTTT.

This clonotype was recorded many times. The junction departs from germline at one end; a sequencing error may be responsible. The CDR3 loop is CASSSGIAKNIKYF. CDR3 in DNA: TGTGCCAGTAGTAGCGGCATAGCCAAAAACATTAAGTACTTC. This chain uses TRBV12-3 or TRBV12-4 with TRBJ2-4; D possibly corresponds to TRBD2 (6 bases). This CDR3 is 14 amino acids long.

This clonotype was detected ten times or more. The genes are TRBV2 and TRBJ1-1, with D unclear. CDR3 length: 16 amino acids. Trimming took 5 bases from V and 0 from J, leaving 16 bases between them. Germline V gene lookup returns CDR1 SNHLY and CDR2 FYNNEI. The CDR3 coding sequence is TGTGCCAGCAGTTACCTCTACCGAGAATTGAACACTGAAGCTTTCTTT. Translating gives CASSYLYRELNTEAFF.

This clonotype turned up a few times. The gene calls are TRBV7-9 and TRBJ2-4; 11 nucleotides match TRBD1. The CDR3 is made up of 16 amino acids. J gave up 8 bases and V 2 bases, and 8 bases lay outside the gene matches. Germline CDR1 SEHNR, CDR2 FQNEAQ (reference sequence). CDR3 amino acids: CASSLPGQGARDIQYF. The CDR3 nucleotides are TGTGCCAGCAGCTTACCAGGACAGGGGGCGAGGGACATTCAGTACTTC.

This clonotype was observed at least ten times. The chain recombines TRBV3-1 with TRBJ1-6; D is uncertain. CDR1 and CDR2 (germline): LGHDT, YNNKEL (reference sequence). The V gene lost 2 bases and the J gene lost 7 bases, with 12 bases spanning the gap. CDR3 size: 15 residues. CDR3 DNA: TGTGCCAGCAGCCAACGCCGGAATTCGAATTCACCCCTCCACTTT. It yields the protein CASSQRRNSNSPLHF.

Worth noting for this clonotype: A much more abundant neighbour one base away suggests this may be a read error. This sequence joins TRBV19 and TRBJ2-7, with D perhaps matching TRBD1 or TRBD2 (5 bases each). Germline-derived CDR1 and CDR2 are LNHDA and SQIVND (reference sequence). The CDR3 contains 13 residues. V lost 3 bases to trimming and J lost 6 bases, with 12 bases between them. CDR3 residues: CASSIRKGTEQYV. Here the CDR3 DNA reads TGTGCCAGTAGTATTCGGAAGGGGACCGAGCAGTACGTC.

This clonotype was seen at least ten times. The V gene is TRBV6-2 or TRBV6-3, the J gene TRBJ2-2; 10 nucleotides match TRBD2. This CDR3 spans 15 amino acids. The J segment lost 7 bases and the V segment lost 6 bases, leaving 8 bases of the junction unmatched. CDR1 and CDR2 (germline): MNHEY, SVGEGT. The DNA of the CDR3 is TGTGCCAGCAGGCCACTAGCGGGGTTTTTCGGGGAGCTGTTTTTT. It translates to CASRPLAGFFGELFF.

Details on this clonotype: A much larger clone differs by one base, so this may be a read error. The chain employs TRBV11-2 and TRBJ2-7; a weak D match, TRBD2 (5 bases). Germline V gives CDR1 SGHAT, CDR2 FQNNGV. The length of the CDR3 is 14 residues. CDR3 DNA sequence: TGTGCCAGCAGCTTAGATAGAGGAGGCCACGAGCAGGACTTC. Protein: CASSLDRGGHEQDF.

In this sample, this clonotype turned up a few times. The gene calls are TRBV7-8 and TRBJ1-1; possible D gene TRBD1, 6 bases. Germline assignment: CDR1 SGHVS and CDR2 FQNEAQ. The V end lost 5 bases, the J end lost 11 bases, and 24 bases lay between the germline ends. The CDR3 is made up of 15 amino acids. In nucleotides, the CDR3 is TGTGCCAGCAGCACCCCTGGGGAGGGGGGGATGGGGGCTTTCTTT. Its protein product is CASSTPGEGGMGAFF.

This clonotype occurred many times. V gene TRBV6-2 or TRBV6-3 combines with J gene TRBJ1-2; the D gene is possibly TRBD1 (5 bases). Germline lookup yields CDR1 MNHEY and CDR2 SVGEGT. The CDR3 sequence is 13 residues long. V lost 11 bases and J 7 bases, leaving 20 bases between the germline ends. DNA for the CDR3: TGTGCCGCCCGGGACGGGGTATCGCTTGGCTACACCTTC. It yields the protein CAARDGVSLGYTF.

This chain joins TRBV12-3 or TRBV12-4 and TRBJ1-2, with D possibly being TRBD1 (6 bases). V was pared by 6 bases and J by 7 bases, with 12 bases between. The CDR3 covers 12 residues. The CDR3 spells CASSKRGIGYTF. The CDR3 region has the DNA TGTGCCAGCAGCAAAAGGGGGATTGGCTACACCTTC.